The present entry profiles one TCR beta chain with its context. This clone has just one count. No antigen is known for it. Base qualities are not provided; no much larger clone lies one nucleotide away. This sample was included in a study of OX40 agonist ivuxolimab in advanced cancers. In the study overall: Ivuxolimab, which targeted the costimulatory receptor OX40 (CD134), was an agonistic, fully human IgG2 monoclonal antibody. Of the 50 or so patients in dose escalation, some 20 had hepatocellular carcinoma, around 15 had melanoma, 9 had renal cell carcinoma and 9 had head and neck cancer. In the dose-escalation cohort, around four fifths of patients were male, and the mean age was roughly 60 years, with a range of roughly 23 to 85. The paper describes the monotherapy dose-escalation part (N = 52 patients) of the phase I trial of ivuxolimab. Partial responses occurred in three dose-escalation patients, of whom one had hepatocellular carcinoma and two had cutaneous melanoma. Prior anti-PD-1, anti-PD-L1 or anti-CTLA-4 therapy was permitted, and about 40% of dose-escalation patients had received checkpoint inhibitors. Intravenous ivuxolimab was administered to patients every 2 weeks at six dose levels: 0.01, 0.1, 0.3, 1.5, 3 and 10 mg/kg. The purpose of peripheral TCRbeta sequencing was to test whether ivuxolimab changed TCR sequence diversity and led to clonal T-cell expansion. General study outcomes and caveats: At doses of 0.1 to 3.0 mg/kg, clonal expansion of both CD4+ and CD8+ blood T cells was observed from baseline to week 6. In partial responders in the 0.1-3.0 mg/kg groups, normalized peripheral clonal expansion was found to be among the lowest, especially among CD8+ T cells. After ivuxolimab, more expanded clones were found on average in CD8+ T cells than in CD4+ T cells. Low levels of normalized T-cell clonal expansion were also seen in some patients who did not respond. Which antigens the clonally expanded peripheral T cells were specific for was not determined.

The trial excluded patients who had a history of autoimmune disease or who were on systemic immunosuppression. Peripheral blood for TCR sequencing was drawn from every dose cohort at baseline, at cycle 4 day 1 and at cycle 7 day 1. The samples were taken from a phase I, first-in-human, multicenter, open-label dose-escalation trial of ivuxolimab. The trial enrolled adults with locally advanced or metastatic head and neck squamous cell, hepatocellular, melanoma or renal cell carcinoma. Before TCR sequencing, CD4+ T cells and CD8+ T cells from peripheral blood were sorted into separate populations. Genomic DNA was extracted from sorted cells for sequencing of the TCRbeta CDR3 region. The immunoSEQ Assay was used to sequence the TCRbeta CDR3 regions. TCRdb re-hosts the immuneACCESS table, in-frame sequences only. Its copies lack some clones; in the studies checked, an unresolved V gene accounts for under half of them, and the cause for the rest is not known. The sample table holds over 15,000 clones, of which 83% were seen once. 21% of the sample is taken by the ten largest.

From a lookup of the germline V gene, CDR1 and CDR2 are LGHNA and YSLEER. V is clipped by 2 bases and J by 2 bases, and the sequence between their germline boundaries is 13 bases long. The CDR3 covers 16 residues, taking in both the cysteine and the phenylalanine. The only DNA kept is the CDR3, 48 bases in frame from the first base. The sample in question was CD4+ or CD8+ T cells sorted from blood, obtained in a trial of the OX40 agonist ivuxolimab. The chain is encoded by TRBV4-3 joined to TRBJ2-1; confidence is insufficient to name the D gene. The TCR sequence derives from an adult with an advanced solid tumor such as melanoma, head and neck, liver or kidney cancer. The CDR3 protein: CASSQRLENPYNEQFF. The DNA sequence is as follows: TGCGCCAGCAGCCAACGTCTGGAGAACCCCTACAATGAGCAGTTCTTC.